This T cell receptor (beta chain) was obtained from a study of post-analysis software for immune sequencing data. Study context: Recorded subtypes: relapsing-remitting, secondary progressive, progressive-relapsing; some patients unannotated. Study conclusions and caveats: Compared with controls, patients had more of five TRBV segments, including TRBV5-6, TRBV5-1 and TRBV20-1.

Sequencing libraries made from TCR beta cDNA carried unique molecular identifiers. TCRdb re-analysed the PCR reads in MiXCR, keeping a single row per CDR3 protein. The table records about 620,000 distinct CDR3 sequences, about 40% of them present only once. The CDR3 contains 17 residues. With V trimmed by 8 bases and J by 0 bases, 8 bases remained unmatched. Germline V CDR1 and CDR2: KGHDR, SFDVKD. As for this clonotype: Its antigen is as yet unknown.

This TCR was sampled from a girl under 18 with multiple sclerosis. The sample taken for sequencing was blood. The rearrangement uses TRBV24-1 and TRBJ2-1, with TRBD2 identical over 11 bases. CDR3 sequence: CATTATSGSISYNEQFF. In DNA form, the CDR3 reads TGTGCCACCACCGCTACTAGCGGGAGTATCTCCTACAATGAGCAGTTCTTC.